These 18 T cell receptor beta chains were sequenced from one sample in a study of cytomegalovirus exposure and HLA in healthy donors. Use of 60 Vbeta and 13 Jbeta primers characterized the PCR. Profiled with immunoSEQ multiplex PCR; TCRdb holds only in-frame clones, not every one. The sample consists of over 85,000 clones, 70% to 80% of them appearing once. Sequencing was done on a sample of PBMCs. Receptor source: a male donor in good health and CMV-seropositive.

V gene TRBV7-9 combines with J gene TRBJ1-1, with a weak D call TRBD1 (5 bases). The germline V and J ends were trimmed by 2 bases and 11 bases, with 12 bases remaining between them. CDR3 length equals 12 residues. The germline CDR1 and CDR2 sequences are SEHNR and FQNEAQ (reference sequence). The CDR3 DNA sequence: TGTGCCAGCAGCTTATCCGGGGGTGGGGCTTTCTTT. Protein product: CASSLSGGGAFF.

V is TRBV7-9 and J is TRBJ2-1, with 11 bases lining up with TRBD2. This CDR3 has 16 amino acids. V was pared by 2 bases and J by 7 bases, with 7 bases of the junction left unmatched. Germline assignment: CDR1 SEHNR and CDR2 FQNEAQ (reference sequence). The CDR3 spells CASSLRLAGGKNEQFF. The CDR3 DNA sequence: TGTGCCAGCAGCTTAAGGCTAGCGGGAGGTAAGAATGAGCAGTTCTTC.

The gene calls are TRBV5-1 and TRBJ1-3; 7 bases are a match to TRBD1. Germline-derived CDR1 and CDR2 are SGHRS and YFSETQ. This CDR3 is built from 17 residues. The ends lost 4 bases at V and 0 bases at J; junction bases unmatched: 10. CDR3 nucleotides: TGCGCCAGCAGCACCGGACAGGCCCGTTCCTCTGGAAACACCATATATTTT. This encodes CASSTGQARSSGNTIYF.

The chain couples TRBV4-1 to TRBJ2-5; 15 bases map to TRBD2. Matching the DNA end better, TRBJ2-7 makes the J call doubtful. The CDR3 loop spans 16 amino acids. Germline V gene data show CDR1 as MGHRA and CDR2 as YSYEKL. The CDR3 DNA sequence: TGCGCCAGCAGCCACCCCAGGACTAGCGGGGGGGCCGAGCAGTACTTC. Its protein product is CASSHPRTSGGAEQYF.

The genes are TRBV12-1 and TRBJ2-7; the table assigns TRBD2, which was not confirmed against the DNA. TRBV12-1 is recorded as a pseudogene. This CDR3 has 18 residues. As DNA, the CDR3 is TGTGCCCCCCGGGGGTGGCAACCCGGACTAGCGGGAACCGGGGAGCAGTACTTC. As protein: CAPRGWQPGLAGTGEQYF.

This clone was observed once. The J gene is TRBJ2-2, the V gene TRBV6-5; D might be TRBD2 (6 bases). The germline CDR1 and CDR2 sequences are MNHEY and SVGAGI. The CDR3 runs to 15 residues. Trimming removed 6 bases from V and 1 base from J, with 12 bases in between. DNA of the CDR3: TGTGCCAGCAGCCTCAGGCGGGAGAACACCGGGGAGCTGTTTTTT. Amino acid sequence: CASSLRRENTGELFF.

With respect to this clone: The junction departs from the called germline gene at one end, perhaps through a read error. This chain connects TRBV7-9 to TRBJ2-7; 8 bases match TRBD1. Germline CDR1 and CDR2: SEHNR and FQNEAQ (reference sequence). The CDR3 has 16 amino acids. The CDR3 DNA sequence: TGTTCCAGCAGCTCCGAAACAGGGGGGAGATGGTACGAGCAGTACTTC. This translates into CSSSSETGGRWYEQYF.

The V call is TRBV10-3, the J call TRBJ2-5; 9 bases are a match to TRBD1. Germline assignment: CDR1 ENHRY and CDR2 SYGVKD. The J segment lost 7 bases and the V segment lost 6 bases, leaving 12 bases of the junction unmatched. The CDR3 covers 15 residues. The CDR3 DNA reads as TGTGCCATCAGCGACCTACAGGGGGCGCGGACGACCCAGTACTTC. This sequence encodes CAISDLQGARTTQYF.

As concerns this clone: This likely comes from a read error, as the CDR3 has no conserved phenylalanine or tryptophan at its end. No DNA is shown, since the ends of the CDR3 on it are uncertain; the CDR3 is the one TCRdb lists. The gene calls are TRBV30 and TRBJ1-1. The CDR3 comprises 8 residues, both ends counted. The germline V gene has CDR1 GTSNPN and CDR2 SVGIG (reference sequence). This CDR3 reads CAWLGLRV.

The chain has TRBV7-2 and TRBJ2-3; D unclear. Germline loops: CDR1 SGHTA, CDR2 FQGNSA. V was cut by 5 bases and J by 0 bases, with 3 bases left in between. The CDR3 has 12 residues. CDR3 DNA: TGTGCCAGCAGCCTAAGCACAGATACGCAGTATTTT. Translated: CASSLSTDTQYF.

The V gene is TRBV7-2, the J gene TRBJ2-7; 7 positions agree with TRBD2. The length of the CDR3 is 14 residues. Germline V CDR1 and CDR2: SGHTA, FQGNSA. The V segment lost 4 bases and the J segment 4 bases; nucleotides outside the gene matches: 7. DNA of the CDR3: TGTGCCAGCAGCTCGACAGCGCGGGGGTACGAGCAGTACTTC. Translating it yields CASSSTARGYEQYF.

A single count supports this clone. The chain couples TRBV12-5 to TRBJ1-1; no definite D call. This CDR3 has 12 amino acids. The ends were cut back, 7 bases at V and 5 bases at J, with 11 bases in the middle. Per the germline V gene, CDR1 is LGHNT and CDR2 is FRNRAP. The DNA for the CDR3 is TGTGCTAGTGCGGGAAGGGAAACTGAAGCTTTCTTT. Translation: CASAGRETEAFF.

DNA for the CDR3: TGTGCCAGCAAGACGGCGGAGACGCAAGAGACCCAGTACTTC. It codes for CASKTAETQETQYF. The chain joins TRBV6-1 to TRBJ2-5, with D unresolved. This CDR3 has 14 residues. The V gene lost 7 bases and the J gene lost 2 bases, with 14 bases spanning the gap. Per the germline V gene, CDR1 is MNHNS and CDR2 is SASEGT.

The V call is TRBV5-1, the J call TRBJ2-1; 11 nucleotides match TRBD2. Germline-derived CDR1 and CDR2 are SGHRS and YFSETQ. CDR3 length: 15 residues. Trimming at V came to 4 bases and at J to 6 bases, leaving 6 bases not matched to a gene. CDR3 loop: CASSEGLAAPNEQFF. The CDR3, as DNA: TGCGCCAGCAGCGAGGGACTAGCGGCCCCCAATGAGCAGTTCTTC.

This clone was observed a handful of times. The genes are TRBV4-2 and TRBJ1-2; D is undetermined. The V and J ends lost 3 bases and 7 bases respectively, with 15 bases between them. The CDR3 totals 14 residues. Germline V gives CDR1 LGHNA, CDR2 YNFKEQ. The CDR3 protein is CASSQDGWESGYTF. Here the CDR3 DNA reads TGTGCCAGCAGCCAGGATGGATGGGAGAGTGGCTACACCTTC.

Of note for this clone: Distinct nucleotide sequences in the sample also encode this CDR3. CDR3 amino acids: CASSPPPERGSYEQYF. In DNA, the CDR3 is TGTGCCAGCTCACCCCCCCCGGAGCGGGGGTCCTACGAGCAGTACTTC. The chain has TRBV18 and TRBJ2-7; 8 positions agree with TRBD2. Germline CDR1 and CDR2: KGHSH and LQKENI. There are 16 residues in the CDR3. The V segment lost 3 bases and the J segment 1 base; nucleotides outside the gene matches: 8. Complete variable domain (other parts from reference TRBV18 and TRBJ2-7): NAGVMQNPRHLVRRRGQEARLRCSPMKGHSHVYWYRQLPEEGLKFMVYLQKENIIDESGMPKERFSAEFPKEGPSILRIQQVVRGDSAAYFCASSPPPERGSYEQYFGPGTRLTVT.

This rearrangement joins TRBV7-9 to TRBJ2-5; maybe TRBD2 (5 bases). Gene TRBJ2-7 matches the end of the DNA better, so the J call may be wrong. In germline, CDR1 is SEHNR, CDR2 FQNEAQ (reference sequence). The CDR3 loop spans 16 amino acids. CDR3 residues: CASSFFRSGETNEQYF. The CDR3 DNA sequence: TGTGCCAGCAGCTTTTTCCGGAGCGGAGAAACGAACGAGCAGTACTTC.

The V call is TRBV11-2, the J call TRBJ1-3; TRBD1 matches at 7 bases. V lost 0 bases to trimming and J lost 4 bases; unmatched junction nucleotides: 3. The germline V gene has CDR1 SGHAT and CDR2 FQNNGV. The CDR3 length is 15 residues. The CDR3 loop reads CASSLDSTGGNTIYF. The CDR3 DNA reads TGTGCCAGCAGCTTAGACTCGACAGGGGGAAACACCATATATTTT. Full variable domain (outside the CDR3, taken from reference TRBV11-2 and TRBJ1-3): EAGVAQSPRYKIIEKRQSVAFWCNPISGHATLYWYQQILGQGPKLLIQFQNNGVVDDSQLPKDRFSAERLKGVDSTLKIQPAKLEDSAVYLCASSLDSTGGNTIYFGEGSWLTVV.